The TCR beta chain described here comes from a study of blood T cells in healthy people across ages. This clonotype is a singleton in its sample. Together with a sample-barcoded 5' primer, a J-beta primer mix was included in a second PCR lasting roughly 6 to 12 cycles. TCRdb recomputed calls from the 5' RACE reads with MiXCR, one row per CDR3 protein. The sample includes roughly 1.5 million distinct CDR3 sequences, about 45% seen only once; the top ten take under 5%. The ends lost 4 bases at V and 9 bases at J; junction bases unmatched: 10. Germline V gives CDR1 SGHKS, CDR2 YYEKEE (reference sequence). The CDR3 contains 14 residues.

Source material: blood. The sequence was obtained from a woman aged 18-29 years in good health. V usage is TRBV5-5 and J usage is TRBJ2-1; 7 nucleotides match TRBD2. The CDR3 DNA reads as TGTGCCAGCAGCGAAAGCGGGGCACACAGTGAGCAGTTCTTC. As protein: CASSESGAHSEQFF.